This paragraph reports one T cell receptor (beta chain). Per the original methods: Estimated nucleated cell counts came from reference gene primer amplification. Only in-frame clones appear in the TCRdb table, and some are missing; sequencing was by immunoSEQ multiplex PCR. Clone size and V and J calls were adopted from that table, with D and trimming inferred from the DNA. The table includes hundreds of thousands of clones, roughly 89% detected once. These data belong to a study of blood T cell repertoires in COVID-19. Whole-study context: Material from acute and convalescent COVID-19 was sourced from the United States, Italy and Spain. Sample material is recorded as cDNA or gDNA derived from T cells, B-cell-depleted T cells, or PBMCs.

V lost 2 bases to trimming and J lost 1 base, with 8 bases between them. The germline CDR1 and CDR2 sequences are MNHEY and SMNVEV (reference sequence). This CDR3 contains 14 residues. The chain uses TRBV27 and TRBJ1-1; D is perhaps TRBD1 (6 bases). This clonotype was obtained from a woman in her 30s with active or convalescent COVID-19. Source material: peripheral blood. The CDR3 loop reads CASSLQGKNTEAFF. The CDR3 coding sequence is TGTGCCAGCAGTTTACAGGGGAAGAACACTGAAGCTTTCTTT.